Listed below are T cell receptor beta chains from one sample, sequenced in a study of blood T cells in healthy people across ages. A single record per CDR3 protein comes from TCRdb applying MiXCR to the 5' RACE reads. The sample lists 650,000 to 1,000,000 distinct CDR3 sequences, roughly 34% seen once, with approximately 12% in the top ten. What was sequenced was blood. The receptors stem from a man aged 18-30 years in good health. CDR3s include the opening cysteine and the closing phenylalanine or tryptophan. D genes are given only for firm matches. Rows give clone size only sometimes, using once, few, many, or a class for an expanded clone.

v_call	clone_size	j_call	d_call	cdr3_nt	cdr3_aa
TRBV12-3/TRBV12-4	few	TRBJ1-2	TRBD1	TGTGCCAGCAGTCCTACCGGGACAGGGTATTTTAACTATGGCTACACCTTC	CASSPTGTGYFNYGYTF
TRBV27	few	TRBJ2-1	-	TGTGCCAGCAAAATCCCGGAGGATAGGGAGCAGTTCTTC	CASKIPEDREQFF
TRBV29-1	many	TRBJ2-3	-	TGCAGCGTTGATCGGGAAAGTCAATTTGATACGCAGTATTTT	CSVDRESQFDTQYF
TRBV29-1	few	TRBJ1-1	TRBD1	TGCAGCGAACTCCGGGACAGGGACACTGAAGCTTTCTTT	CSELRDRDTEAFF
TRBV7-8	-	TRBJ1-3	-	TGTGCCAGCAGACGACAGTTAGACTCTGGAAACACCATATATTTT	CASRRQLDSGNTIYF
TRBV12-3/TRBV12-4	-	TRBJ2-3	TRBD1	TGTGCCAGCAGTCCCGGACAGGTTAGAGGTGCGGATGTGCAGTATTTT	CASSPGQVRGADVQYF
TRBV4-3	-	TRBJ1-1	-	TGCGCCAGCAGCCAAATAGCCCGACTGAACACTGAAGCTTTCTTT	CASSQIARLNTEAFF
TRBV4-2	-	TRBJ2-3	TRBD2	TGTGCCAGCAGCCAAGAGACTAGCGGGGACACAGATACGCAGTATTTT	CASSQETSGDTDTQYF
TRBV20-1	few	TRBJ1-1	-	TGCAGTGCTAGAGCAGAGGTTAGCACTGAAGCTTTCTTT	CSARAEVSTEAFF
TRBV7-6	-	TRBJ2-3	-	TGTGCCAGCAGCTCACCTATGACAGATACGCAGTATTTT	CASSSPMTDTQYF
TRBV4-1	-	TRBJ2-3	-	TGCGCCAGCAGCCAAGACTGGGCGGGGAGCACAGATACGCAGTATTTT	CASSQDWAGSTDTQYF
TRBV5-5	many	TRBJ2-1	TRBD2	TGTGCCAGCAGCGCGACTAGCGGTGAGCAGTTCTTC	CASSATSGEQFF
TRBV7-2	once	TRBJ2-3	-	TGTGCCAGCAGTTCAGGGTACATAAGCACAGATACGCAGTATTTT	CASSSGYISTDTQYF
TRBV7-3	-	TRBJ1-5	-	TGTGCCAGCAGTTCGGGTCCGGGCAATCAGTCCCAGCATTTT	CASSSGPGNQSQHF
TRBV12-3/TRBV12-4	many	TRBJ1-2	-	TGTGCCAGCAGTTTAACCTCAGCGTATGGCTACACCTTC	CASSLTSAYGYTF
TRBV9	-	TRBJ1-1	-	TGTGCCAGCAGCTCCGCAGCGACGAACACTGAAGCTTTCTTT	CASSSAATNTEAFF
TRBV10-3	many	TRBJ2-7	-	TGTGCCATCAGGAGGTATCGGGTATCGTACGAGCAGTACTTC	CAIRRYRVSYEQYF